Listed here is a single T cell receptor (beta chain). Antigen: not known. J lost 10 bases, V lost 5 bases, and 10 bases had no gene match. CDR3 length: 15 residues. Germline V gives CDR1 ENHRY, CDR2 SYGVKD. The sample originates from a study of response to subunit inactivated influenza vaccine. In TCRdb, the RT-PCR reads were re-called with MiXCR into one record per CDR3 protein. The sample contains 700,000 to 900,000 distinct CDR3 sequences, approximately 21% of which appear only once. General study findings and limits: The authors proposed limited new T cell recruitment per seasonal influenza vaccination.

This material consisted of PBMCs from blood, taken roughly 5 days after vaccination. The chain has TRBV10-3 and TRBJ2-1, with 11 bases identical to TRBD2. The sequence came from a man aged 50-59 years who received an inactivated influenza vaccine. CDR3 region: CAISTNSGGAQEQFF. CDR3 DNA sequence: TGTGCCATCAGTACGAATAGCGGGGGGGCTCAGGAGCAGTTCTTC.